A single sample is the source of the 23 T cell receptor beta chains below, sequenced in a study of cytomegalovirus exposure and HLA in healthy donors. PCR used 60 Vbeta primers and 13 Jbeta primers. The repertoire was sequenced with immunoSEQ multiplex PCR; TCRdb's copy has only in-frame clones and lacks some. The sample has 30,000 to 35,000 clones; 80% are singletons. The specimen sequenced was PBMCs. These receptors were obtained from a male donor in good health and CMV-seronegative.

Here the CDR3 reads CASSVEDSFHYGYTF. DNA for the CDR3: TGTGCCAGCAGCGTGGAGGATAGTTTCCACTATGGCTACACCTTC. The chain joins TRBV9 to TRBJ1-2; unclear D gene. Trimming removed 2 bases from V and 3 bases from J, with 14 bases in between. Per the germline V gene, CDR1 is SGDLS and CDR2 is YYNGEE. The CDR3 is made up of 15 amino acids.

This chain links TRBV7-2 with TRBJ1-1; the match to TRBD1 covers 10 bases. Germline V gene sequence: CDR1 SGHTA, CDR2 FQGNSA. Losses at the gene ends were 4 bases for V and 3 bases for J; bases not matched to a gene: 2. The CDR3 extends over 14 amino acids. The CDR3 DNA sequence: TGTGCCAGCAGCTGGACAGGGGGGGACACTGAAGCTTTCTTT. Its translation is CASSWTGGDTEAFF.

The gene calls are TRBV5-1 and TRBJ2-5, with D tentatively TRBD2 (5 bases). The germline V gene has CDR1 SGHRS and CDR2 YFSETQ. V was shortened by 3 bases and J by 2 bases, with 8 bases between the two germline ends. CDR3 length: 13 residues. Written as DNA, the CDR3 is TGCGCCAGCAGCTCCGGGATACAAGAGACCCAGTACTTC. It translates to CASSSGIQETQYF.

CDR3 DNA: TGTGCCAGCACCGACAGGGGGAGTTTCGACACTGAAGCTTTCTTT. It is translated as CASTDRGSFDTEAFF. The chain employs TRBV5-4 and TRBJ1-1, with 9 bases matching TRBD1. Unmatched junction bases numbered 9, after V lost 6 bases and J lost 3 bases. The CDR3 is 15 residues long. Looked up from germline, CDR1 is SGHNT and CDR2 is YYREEE (reference sequence).

This sequence joins TRBV30 and TRBJ2-3; D ambiguous. CDR3 length: 14 residues. The V end was cut by 4 bases, the J end by 0 bases, with 11 bases between. The germline V gene encodes CDR1 GTSNPN and CDR2 SVGIG (reference sequence). The CDR3 coding sequence is TGTGCCTGGACCCAGTACCCTAGCACAGATACGCAGTATTTT. This gives the protein CAWTQYPSTDTQYF.

This chain uses TRBV6-5 with TRBJ2-7; D gene uncertain. The CDR3 consists of 12 residues. Germline CDR1 MNHEY, CDR2 SVGAGI. The germline V and J ends were trimmed by 10 bases and 4 bases, with 14 bases remaining between them. The CDR3 DNA reads as TGTGCCACTTGCACCGACGGGTACGAGCAGTACTTC. This codes for CATCTDGYEQYF.

J is TRBJ2-6 and V is TRBV30, with a weak D call TRBD1 (6 bases). The CDR3 is 16 amino acids. The germline gives CDR1 GTSNPN, CDR2 SVGIG (reference sequence). V shed 4 bases and J shed 2 bases, with 15 bases lying between them. Here the CDR3 reads CAWKGTGSTGANVLTF. CDR3 DNA: TGTGCCTGGAAGGGCACAGGGTCTACTGGGGCCAACGTCCTGACTTTC. Full variable domain (outside the CDR3, taken from reference TRBV30 and TRBJ2-6): SQTIHQWPATLVQPVGSPLSLECTVEGTSNPNLYWYRQAAGRGLQLLFYSVGIGQISSEVPQNLSASRPQDRQFILSSKKLLLSDSGFYLCAWKGTGSTGANVLTFGAGSRLTVL.

The V call is TRBV5-1, the J call TRBJ2-1, with D unclear. Trimming removed 0 bases from V and 0 bases from J, with 7 bases in between. There are 15 residues in the CDR3. Germline lookup yields CDR1 SGHRS and CDR2 YFSETQ. The CDR3 DNA sequence: TGCGCCAGCAGCTTGGGGGCGAGCTCCTACAATGAGCAGTTCTTC. It yields the protein CASSLGASSYNEQFF.

The V call is TRBV30, the J call TRBJ1-1; no clear D gene. This CDR3 has 14 residues. V dropped 5 bases and J dropped 2 bases, with 15 bases sitting between them. Germline V lookup: CDR1 GTSNPN, CDR2 SVGIG (reference sequence). The CDR3 loop is CAWGTDGENTEAFF. CDR3 bases: TGTGCCTGGGGTACCGACGGAGAAAACACTGAAGCTTTCTTT.

The chain is built from TRBV30 and TRBJ2-1; a weak D match, TRBD2 (5 bases). Trimming took off 5 bases at V and 0 bases at J, with 14 bases between the two ends. From germline, CDR1 is GTSNPN and CDR2 SVGIG (reference sequence). The CDR3 runs to 15 residues. CDR3 DNA sequence: TGTGCCTGGGGCGAGGGTCTCGTCTCCTACAATGAGCAGTTCTTC. Protein product: CAWGEGLVSYNEQFF.

The CDR3 region has the DNA TGTGCCAGCAGCCCTCGGACAGGGCCTGTAGAGACCCAGTACTTC. Translation gives CASSPRTGPVETQYF. The chain has TRBV7-2 and TRBJ2-5; 8 nucleotides agree with TRBD1. Trimming took 5 bases from V and 4 from J; bases not matched to a gene: 9. The CDR3 is 15 amino acids. Germline V gene sequence: CDR1 SGHTA, CDR2 FQGNSA.

Remarks on this clone: An end of the junction does not agree with germline; a read error may underlie this. V gene TRBV5-6 combines with J gene TRBJ1-3; the match to TRBD1 covers 8 bases. This CDR3 region has 11 residues. Germline V lookup: CDR1 SGHDT, CDR2 YYEEEE. CDR3: CASSWGQAVLF. The CDR3 nucleotides read TGTGCCAGCAGCTGGGGACAGGCTGTACTTTTT.

The chain recombines TRBV30 with TRBJ2-5; perhaps TRBD2 as D (6 bases). This CDR3 is 17 amino acids long. The V and J ends lost 2 bases and 4 bases respectively, with 23 bases between them. CDR1 is GTSNPN, CDR2 SVGIG, per germline (reference sequence). The CDR3 loop is CAWSPGVMRVLGETQYF. As DNA, the CDR3 is TGTGCCTGGAGTCCGGGAGTCATGCGGGTTTTAGGAGAGACCCAGTACTTC.

This sequence joins TRBV6-1 and TRBJ2-1; TRBD1 matches 7 bases. In germline, CDR1 is MNHNS, CDR2 SASEGT. The junction had 7 bases not matched to a gene; V was cut back by 3 bases and J by 5 bases. The CDR3 covers 15 residues. CDR3 in amino acids: CASSDPRDSHNEQFF. CDR3 coding DNA: TGTGCCAGCAGTGATCCCCGGGACAGTCACAATGAGCAGTTCTTC.

The chain uses TRBV7-9 and TRBJ2-1; a possible D gene is TRBD1 (5 bases). This CDR3 spans 16 amino acids. Germline V gives CDR1 SEHNR, CDR2 FQNEAQ (reference sequence). The V and J ends lost 4 bases and 6 bases respectively, with 19 bases between them. Here the CDR3 reads CASSSRQILGSNEQFF. The CDR3 DNA sequence: TGTGCCAGCAGCTCCCGACAGATATTGGGATCCAATGAGCAGTTCTTC. The full variable domain, with the rest looked up from reference TRBV7-9 and TRBJ2-1, is DTGVSQNPRHKITKRGQNVTFRCDPISEHNRLYWYRQTLGQGPEFLTYFQNEAQLEKSRLLSDRFSAERPKGSFSTLEIQRTEQGDSAMYLCASSSRQILGSNEQFFGPGTRLTVL.

This chain connects TRBV27 to TRBJ2-7; D is ambiguous. The CDR3 loop spans 11 amino acids. Trimming took 5 bases from V and 2 from J, leaving 4 bases between them. Germline CDR1 is MNHEY and CDR2 is SMNVEV (reference sequence). The CDR3 loop reads CASSTAYEQYF. The CDR3 nucleotides are TGTGCCAGCAGTACGGCCTACGAGCAGTACTTC.

The rearrangement uses TRBV5-6 and TRBJ1-3; D is perhaps TRBD1 (6 bases). The V end was cut by 3 bases, the J end by 0 bases, with 13 bases between. CDR3 length: 16 residues. CDR1 is SGHDT and CDR2 is YYEEEE in the germline V gene. CDR3 bases: TGTGCCAGCAGCTCCTGGGGGACACCCTCTGGAAACACCATATATTTT. It yields the protein CASSSWGTPSGNTIYF.

V and J are TRBV2 and TRBJ2-3; 15 nucleotides match TRBD2. CDR1 is SNHLY and CDR2 is FYNNEI in the germline V gene. V lost 4 bases to trimming and J lost 5 bases; unmatched junction nucleotides: 4. The CDR3 loop spans 16 amino acids. For the CDR3, the DNA is TGTGCCAGCAGTGCGGGACTAGCGGGGGGAGGAGATACGCAGTATTTT. Translated: CASSAGLAGGGDTQYF.

This sequence joins TRBV28 and TRBJ1-2; 7 bases are shared with TRBD1. The length of the CDR3 is 16 residues. The junction had 13 bases not matched to a gene; V was cut back by 9 bases and J by 0 bases. Germline V CDR1 and CDR2: MDHEN, SYDVKM. The CDR3 DNA is TGTGCCAGTCATGAGGGTTCAGGGGGAACTAACTATGGCTACACCTTC. Amino acid sequence: CASHEGSGGTNYGYTF.

The chain employs TRBV7-9 and TRBJ2-1; the D gene is possibly TRBD2 (6 bases). The germline gives CDR1 SEHNR, CDR2 FQNEAQ (reference sequence). The CDR3 has 14 amino acids. The germline V and J ends were trimmed by 5 bases and 10 bases, with 18 bases remaining between them. Written as DNA, the CDR3 is TGTGCCAGCAGCCGCCTCGGCGGGGCCCAAGAGCAGTTCTTC. The encoded protein is CASSRLGGAQEQFF.

The V call is TRBV6-1, the J call TRBJ2-3; D might be TRBD2 (5 bases). The length of the CDR3 is 15 residues. The germline CDR1 and CDR2 sequences are MNHNS and SASEGT. V lost 4 bases and J lost 0, with 11 bases in between. In DNA, the CDR3 is TGTGCCAGCAGTGGGGAGACATCTAGCACAGATACGCAGTATTTT. As protein: CASSGETSSTDTQYF.

The rearrangement links TRBV18 to TRBJ1-6; tentatively, D is TRBD1 (5 bases). V shed 3 bases and J shed 5 bases, with 14 bases lying between them. CDR3 length equals 16 residues. CDR1 KGHSH and CDR2 LQKENI come from the germline V gene. CDR3 region: CASSPQGRADNSPLHF. The CDR3 DNA follows: TGTGCCAGCTCACCTCAAGGCAGGGCAGATAATTCACCCCTCCACTTT.

This clone was seen a handful of times. This chain joins TRBV7-9 and TRBJ2-3; D is undetermined. The germline V gene encodes CDR1 SEHNR and CDR2 FQNEAQ (reference sequence). The V and J ends lost 1 base and 4 bases respectively, with 9 bases between them. This CDR3 contains 14 residues. The CDR3 spells CASSLGSAADTQYF. DNA for the CDR3: TGTGCCAGCAGCTTAGGTTCGGCGGCAGATACGCAGTATTTT.